This T cell receptor (beta chain) originates from a study of OX40 agonist ivuxolimab in advanced cancers. Study-level findings and limits: At 0.1 to 3.0 mg/kg and by week 6, CD4+ and CD8+ T cells in the blood had expanded clonally. CD8+ T cells showed, on average, more clonal expansion than CD4+ cells.

Clones were sequenced by immunoSEQ multiplex PCR, and TCRdb holds only the in-frame ones, with some missing. The repertoire includes tens of thousands of clones, approximately 90% of them detected once, and roughly 2.4% sits in the top ten. Note on this clone: The antigen remains unidentified.

Germline assignment: CDR1 MNHEY and CDR2 SVGAGI. The CDR3 length is 14 residues. With V trimmed by 10 bases and J by 7 bases, 14 bases remained unmatched. The chain is built from TRBV6-5 and TRBJ2-3; 7 positions match TRBD1. The specimen comprised CD4+ or CD8+ T cells sorted from blood, sampled in a trial of the OX40 agonist ivuxolimab. The source of this sequence is an adult with an advanced solid tumor such as melanoma, head and neck, liver or kidney cancer. As DNA, the CDR3 is TGTGCCACCTTAGGTGGGGACAGAGGCAATACGCAGTATTTT. This encodes CATLGGDRGNTQYF.